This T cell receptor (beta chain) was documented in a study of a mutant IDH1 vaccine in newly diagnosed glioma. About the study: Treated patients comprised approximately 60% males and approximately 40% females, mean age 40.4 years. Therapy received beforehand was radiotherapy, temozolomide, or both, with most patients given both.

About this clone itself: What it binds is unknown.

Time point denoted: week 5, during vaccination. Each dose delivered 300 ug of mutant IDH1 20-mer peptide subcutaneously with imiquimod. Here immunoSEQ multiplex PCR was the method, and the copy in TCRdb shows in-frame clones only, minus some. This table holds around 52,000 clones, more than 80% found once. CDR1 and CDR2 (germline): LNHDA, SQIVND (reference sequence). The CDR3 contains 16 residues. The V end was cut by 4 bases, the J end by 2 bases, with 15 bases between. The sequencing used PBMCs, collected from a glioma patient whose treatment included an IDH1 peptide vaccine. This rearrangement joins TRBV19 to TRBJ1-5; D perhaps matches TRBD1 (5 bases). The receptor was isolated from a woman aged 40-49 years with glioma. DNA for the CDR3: TGTGCCAGTAGTACACACAGTAGCAGGGGCAATCAGCCCCAGCATTTT. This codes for CASSTHSSRGNQPQHF.